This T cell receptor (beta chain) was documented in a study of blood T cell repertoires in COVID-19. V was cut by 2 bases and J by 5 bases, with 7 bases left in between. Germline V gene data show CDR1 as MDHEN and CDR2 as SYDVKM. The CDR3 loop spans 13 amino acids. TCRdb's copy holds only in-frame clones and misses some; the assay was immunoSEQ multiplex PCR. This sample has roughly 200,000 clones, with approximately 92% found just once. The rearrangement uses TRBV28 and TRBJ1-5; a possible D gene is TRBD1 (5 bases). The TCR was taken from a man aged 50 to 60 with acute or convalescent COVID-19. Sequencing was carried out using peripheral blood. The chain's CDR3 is CASSLGRDQPQHF. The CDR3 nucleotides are TGTGCCAGCAGTTTAGGCAGGGATCAGCCCCAGCATTTT.